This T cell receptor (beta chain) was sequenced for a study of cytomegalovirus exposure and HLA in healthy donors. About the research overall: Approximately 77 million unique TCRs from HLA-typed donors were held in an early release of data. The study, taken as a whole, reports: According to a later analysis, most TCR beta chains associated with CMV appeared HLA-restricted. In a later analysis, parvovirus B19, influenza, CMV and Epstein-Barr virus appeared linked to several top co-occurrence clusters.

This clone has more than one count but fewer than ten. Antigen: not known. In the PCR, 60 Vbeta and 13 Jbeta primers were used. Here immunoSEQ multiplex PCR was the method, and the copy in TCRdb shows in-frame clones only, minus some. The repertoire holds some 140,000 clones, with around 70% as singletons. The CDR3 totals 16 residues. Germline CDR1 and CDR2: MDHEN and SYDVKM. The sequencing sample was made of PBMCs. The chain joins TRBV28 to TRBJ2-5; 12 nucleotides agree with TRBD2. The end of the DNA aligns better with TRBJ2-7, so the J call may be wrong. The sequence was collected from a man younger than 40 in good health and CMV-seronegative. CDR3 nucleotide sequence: TGTGCCAGCAGTCGACTAGCGGGAGAGGGTACCTACGAGCAGTACTTC. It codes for CASSRLAGEGTYEQYF.